Following are 32 T cell receptor beta chains from one sample sequenced in a study of shared clonotypes between healthy human individuals. It was CD45RO-negative cells, positively selected for CCR7, that made up naive CD8 cells, with terminally differentiated effector memory CD45RA+ cells excluded. Assay used: immunoSEQ multiplex PCR; TCRdb lists only in-frame clones, some missing. The table lists about 1,900,000 clones, over 85% of them singletons. Sequenced input: naive CD8+ T cells sorted from blood. The receptors come from a man aged 18-30 years in good health.

The chain employs TRBV5-6 and TRBJ2-1, with 7 bases that match TRBD2. Germline trimming cut 4 bases from V and 2 bases from J; bases unmatched to any gene: 3. Germline CDR1 is SGHDT and CDR2 is YYEEEE. The CDR3 is 14 amino acids. The CDR3, as DNA: TGTGCCAGCAGCCTTCGGGGGGCCTACAATGAGCAGTTCTTC. It codes for CASSLRGAYNEQFF.

This chain connects TRBV5-6 to TRBJ2-3; D might be TRBD2 (6 bases). The V end lost 1 base, the J end lost 2 bases, and 11 bases lay between the germline ends. The CDR3 runs 15 residues. The germline gives CDR1 SGHDT, CDR2 YYEEEE. The CDR3, as DNA: TGTGCCAGCAGCTTGAAAGGCGGGATCACAGATACGCAGTATTTT. It codes for CASSLKGGITDTQYF.

The CDR3 spells CASSLRDAWNTEAFF. The DNA for the CDR3 is TGTGCCAGTTCCCTCCGGGACGCCTGGAACACTGAAGCTTTCTTT. The chain employs TRBV19 and TRBJ1-1, with D possibly being TRBD1 (5 bases). This CDR3 region has 15 residues. The V end lost 8 bases, the J end lost 1 base, and 17 bases lay between the germline ends. Germline V lookup: CDR1 LNHDA, CDR2 SQIVND (reference sequence).

Turning to this clone: The sample contains more than one DNA sequence encoding this CDR3. The chain joins TRBV4-1 to TRBJ2-7; 10 bases are a match to TRBD1. Germline values: CDR1 MGHRA, CDR2 YSYEKL. The trim removed 4 bases at V and 4 bases at J, leaving 4 bases unmatched. The CDR3 covers 14 residues. CDR3: CASSPGQGSYEQYF. CDR3 DNA sequence: TGCGCCAGCAGCCCGGGACAGGGGTCGTACGAGCAGTACTTC.

The rearrangement uses TRBV28 and TRBJ1-1; D is possibly TRBD1 (6 bases). Per germline, CDR1 MDHEN and CDR2 SYDVKM. Between the trimmed V and J ends, which lost 5 bases and 0 bases, there was a span of 13 bases. This CDR3 has 15 amino acids. The CDR3 reads CASSPLRGLNTEAFF. CDR3 DNA sequence: TGTGCCAGCAGTCCCCTCAGGGGACTGAACACTGAAGCTTTCTTT.

Of note for this clone: Different DNA sequences within this sample yield the same CDR3. V is TRBV30 and J is TRBJ1-1; D perhaps matches TRBD1 (5 bases). This CDR3 has 14 amino acids. Trimming took off 0 bases at V and 3 bases at J, with 11 bases between the two ends. The germline V gene encodes CDR1 GTSNPN and CDR2 SVGIG (reference sequence). The CDR3 loop is CAWSVGAGYTEAFF. The CDR3 nucleotides are TGTGCCTGGAGTGTCGGGGCAGGGTACACTGAAGCTTTCTTT.

This chain links TRBV15 with TRBJ2-2, with D uncertain. The V and J ends lost 0 bases and 1 base respectively, with 6 bases between them. The CDR3 has 15 residues. Per germline, CDR1 LNHNV and CDR2 YYDKDF (reference sequence). The CDR3 protein is CATSRDLGNTGELFF. The DNA of the CDR3 is TGTGCCACCAGCAGAGATTTAGGGAACACCGGGGAGCTGTTTTTT.

The chain combines TRBV11-2 with TRBJ1-3; TRBD1 matches at 9 bases. The V gene's germline CDR1 is SGHAT and CDR2 FQNNGV. This CDR3 contains 19 residues. The V gene end was trimmed by 4 bases and the J gene end by 0 bases; junction bases not matched to a gene: 13. In nucleotides, the CDR3 is TGTGCCAGCAGCTCCGTCCCGGGACAGGGATTCAGCTCTGGAAACACCATATATTTT. Its protein is CASSSVPGQGFSSGNTIYF.

V usage is TRBV30 and J usage is TRBJ1-4; D not certain. Per the germline V gene, CDR1 is GTSNPN and CDR2 is SVGIG (reference sequence). The CDR3 is 14 amino acids. V was clipped by 3 bases and J by 8 bases, with 16 bases between them. The chain's CDR3 is CAWSVHSGEEKLFF. In nucleotides, the CDR3 is TGTGCCTGGAGCGTGCACTCTGGGGAGGAAAAACTGTTTTTT.

This clone showed up just once. The chain employs TRBV30 and TRBJ2-7; weak D call: TRBD1 (5 bases). This CDR3 spans 11 amino acids. V was clipped by 1 base and J by 9 bases, with 10 bases between them. Germline V gene lookup returns CDR1 GTSNPN and CDR2 SVGIG (reference sequence). CDR3 in DNA: TGTGCCTGGAGTGAGGGGTTGGCGCAGTACTTC. Translation gives CAWSEGLAQYF.

The chain uses TRBV10-1 and TRBJ2-7; 12 nucleotides match TRBD1. Unmatched junction bases numbered 6, after V lost 9 bases and J lost 3 bases. Per germline, CDR1 WNHNN and CDR2 SYGVQD (reference sequence). The CDR3 sequence is 14 residues long. For the CDR3, the DNA is TGCGCCAGTCGGGACAGGGGGCCAGTCTACGAGCAGTACTTC. This codes for CASRDRGPVYEQYF.

The chain links TRBV27 to TRBJ2-7; D unclear. The V end was cut by 6 bases, the J end by 0 bases, with 12 bases between. This CDR3 is 14 amino acids long. Germline V gives CDR1 MNHEY, CDR2 SMNVEV (reference sequence). This chain's CDR3 is CASSPNKGSYEQYF. The CDR3 coding sequence is TGTGCCAGCAGCCCCAATAAGGGCTCCTACGAGCAGTACTTC.

The rearrangement uses TRBV6-5 and TRBJ2-3; D ambiguous. This CDR3 has 10 residues. The germline V and J ends were trimmed by 8 bases and 9 bases, with 9 bases remaining between them. Germline values: CDR1 MNHEY, CDR2 SVGAGI. The DNA for the CDR3 is TGTGCCAGCGGTCTGCGCACGCAGTATTTT. This gives the protein CASGLRTQYF.

This rearrangement joins TRBV27 to TRBJ2-7, with D tentatively TRBD1 or TRBD2 (6 bases each). V lost 6 bases, J lost 5 bases, and 17 bases lay in between. In germline, CDR1 is MNHEY, CDR2 SMNVEV (reference sequence). The CDR3 runs 14 residues. This CDR3 is CASRTGSRDNEQYF. The CDR3 DNA reads TGTGCCAGCAGAACAGGGTCGCGGGACAACGAGCAGTACTTC.

With respect to this clone: This sample includes further DNA sequences coding for the same CDR3. The chain is built from TRBV15 and TRBJ2-3; no clear D. This CDR3 is built from 14 residues. From germline, CDR1 is LNHNV and CDR2 YYDKDF (reference sequence). V lost 1 base and J 0 bases, leaving 5 bases between the germline ends. CDR3 amino acids: CATSRGPSTDTQYF. CDR3 nucleotides: TGTGCCACCAGCAGAGGGCCGAGCACAGATACGCAGTATTTT. The full variable domain, its missing parts supplied by reference TRBV15 and TRBJ2-3, is DAMVIQNPRYQVTQFGKPVTLSCSQTLNHNVMYWYQQKSSQAPKLLFHYYDKDFNNEADTPDNFQSRRPNTSFCFLDIRSPGLGDTAMYLCATSRGPSTDTQYFGPGTRLTVL.

The V and J genes are TRBV10-2 and TRBJ2-1; 8 nucleotides agree with TRBD2. CDR1 and CDR2 from the germline V gene are WSHSY and SAAADI. After removal of 4 bases from V and 1 base from J, the junction contained 0 bases not matched to a gene. The CDR3 is made up of 14 amino acids. CDR3 region: CASSASGSYNEQFF. The DNA for the CDR3 is TGCGCCAGCAGTGCTAGCGGGTCCTACAATGAGCAGTTCTTC.

In this sample, this clone turned up once. The rearrangement joins TRBV19 to TRBJ2-7, with TRBD1 as a possible D gene (6 bases). Trimming shortened V by 3 bases and J by 5 bases, and 14 bases separated the two germline ends. Germline assignment: CDR1 LNHDA and CDR2 SQIVND (reference sequence). The CDR3 is 14 residues long. Here the CDR3 reads CASSIAGRGDEQYF. In DNA, the CDR3 is TGTGCCAGTAGTATCGCGGGCAGGGGCGACGAGCAGTACTTC.

The gene calls are TRBV7-6 and TRBJ2-7, with 10 bases matching TRBD2. CDR3 size: 19 residues. The V and J ends lost 5 bases and 5 bases, in that order; junction bases with no gene match: 21. Germline V gene lookup returns CDR1 SGHVS and CDR2 FNYEAQ. The CDR3 reads CASSPGPAGGPLGYHEQYF. CDR3 coding DNA: TGTGCCAGCAGCCCCGGCCCAGCGGGAGGGCCCCTTGGTTACCACGAGCAGTACTTC.

The chain has TRBV27 and TRBJ1-2; D possibly corresponds to TRBD1 (5 bases). V lost 2 bases, J lost 4 bases, and 8 bases lay in between. Per the germline V gene, CDR1 is MNHEY and CDR2 is SMNVEV (reference sequence). This CDR3 has 13 residues. CDR3 in amino acids: CASSLGASYGYTF. CDR3 DNA sequence: TGTGCCAGCAGTTTAGGGGCCAGCTATGGCTACACCTTC.

Comments on this clone: Distinct nucleotide sequences in the sample also encode this CDR3. The chain has TRBV27 and TRBJ1-2; 7 positions agree with TRBD1. V lost 5 bases and J lost 4; bases outside the gene matches: 4. The CDR3 covers 13 residues. The germline CDR1 and CDR2 sequences are MNHEY and SMNVEV (reference sequence). CDR3 DNA: TGTGCCAGCAGTCCGGGACAGACCTATGGCTACACCTTC. The encoded protein is CASSPGQTYGYTF.

This chain uses TRBV5-4 with TRBJ2-7, with 7 bases fitting TRBD1. The CDR3 covers 14 residues. Germline trimming cut 4 bases from V and 3 bases from J; bases unmatched to any gene: 7. Germline CDR1 reads SGHNT; CDR2 reads YYREEE (reference sequence). The CDR3 DNA reads as TGTGCCAGCAGCCCCGGGACAGAACACTACGAGCAGTACTTC. This encodes CASSPGTEHYEQYF.

The chain has TRBV2 and TRBJ2-1; no firm D call. The CDR3 is made up of 12 amino acids. With 9 bases removed from V and 6 bases from J, the gap between germline ends came to 12 bases. Germline values: CDR1 SNHLY, CDR2 FYNNEI. The CDR3 sequence: CASGNHPNEQFF. CDR3 nucleotide sequence: TGTGCCAGTGGGAATCACCCCAATGAGCAGTTCTTC. Filled out from reference TRBV2 and TRBJ2-1, the complete variable domain reads EPEVTQTPSHQVTQMGQEVILRCVPISNHLYFYWYRQILGQKVEFLVSFYNNEISEKSEIFDDQFSVERPDGSNFTLKIRSTKLEDSAMYFCASGNHPNEQFFGPGTRLTVL.

This sequence joins TRBV4-1 and TRBJ2-1; 7 bases match TRBD2. CDR3 size: 17 residues. V was pared by 0 bases and J by 7 bases, with 12 bases of the junction left unmatched. Germline V gives CDR1 MGHRA, CDR2 YSYEKL. This CDR3 is CASSQDQRAGMENEQFF. The CDR3 DNA sequence: TGCGCCAGCAGCCAAGATCAACGAGCGGGGATGGAGAATGAGCAGTTCTTC.

This clone showed up just once. The chain carries TRBV28 and TRBJ1-2; 7 nucleotides line up with TRBD1. This CDR3 is built from 15 residues. CDR1 is MDHEN and CDR2 is SYDVKM in the germline V gene. The ends lost 5 bases at V and 2 bases at J; junction bases unmatched: 8. The CDR3 DNA sequence: TGTGCCAGCAGTCAGACGACAGGGCAAAACTATGGCTACACCTTC. Translation: CASSQTTGQNYGYTF.

This chain links TRBV7-9 with TRBJ2-1; possible D gene TRBD1, 6 bases. Germline-derived CDR1 and CDR2 are SEHNR and FQNEAQ (reference sequence). V was shortened by 1 base and J by 4 bases, with 17 bases between the two germline ends. The CDR3 totals 17 residues. CDR3 DNA: TGTGCCAGCAGCTTAGTAGAGGAGACAGGTTCGTACAATGAGCAGTTCTTC. This gives the protein CASSLVEETGSYNEQFF.

The chain uses TRBV2 and TRBJ1-6, with D uncertain. There are 14 residues in the CDR3. Germline loops: CDR1 SNHLY, CDR2 FYNNEI. The V and J ends lost 0 bases and 9 bases respectively, with 9 bases between them. CDR3 DNA: TGTGCCAGCAGTGAAGCGCTTCCCCGTTCACCCCTCCACTTT. It yields the protein CASSEALPRSPLHF. The variable domain in full, with the rest retrieved from reference TRBV2 and TRBJ1-6, is EPEVTQTPSHQVTQMGQEVILRCVPISNHLYFYWYRQILGQKVEFLVSFYNNEISEKSEIFDDQFSVERPDGSNFTLKIRSTKLEDSAMYFCASSEALPRSPLHFGNGTRLTVT.

The chain combines TRBV5-1 with TRBJ2-7, with D possibly being TRBD1 (6 bases). V lost 0 bases and J lost 3, with 13 bases in between. In germline, CDR1 is SGHRS, CDR2 YFSETQ. The length of the CDR3 is 15 residues. The CDR3 loop is CASSLEQGSYYEQYF. The CDR3 DNA is TGCGCCAGCAGCTTGGAACAGGGTTCCTACTACGAGCAGTACTTC.

CDR3: CASSYSSRATDTQYF. DNA for the CDR3: TGTGCCAGCAGTTACTCGTCTCGGGCCACAGATACGCAGTATTTT. The rearrangement links TRBV6-5 to TRBJ2-3; D call uncertain. Germline values: CDR1 MNHEY, CDR2 SVGAGI. Trimming shortened V by 0 bases and J by 2 bases, and 9 bases separated the two germline ends. The CDR3 has 15 residues.

This clone came up once. The chain employs TRBV4-3 and TRBJ2-3; 7 bases align to TRBD2. Trimming removed 0 bases from V and 1 base from J; junction bases left unmatched: 4. From germline, CDR1 is LGHNA and CDR2 YSLEER. The CDR3 spans 16 residues. Here the CDR3 reads CASSQDAGDGTDTQYF. Written as DNA, the CDR3 is TGCGCCAGCAGCCAAGATGCGGGAGACGGCACAGATACGCAGTATTTT.

V gene TRBV9 combines with J gene TRBJ1-1; D uncertain. The CDR3 loop spans 13 amino acids. The germline V gene has CDR1 SGDLS and CDR2 YYNGEE. V was pared by 3 bases and J by 4 bases, with 10 bases between. The CDR3 coding sequence is TGTGCCAGCAGCGCTATGGCTGGCACTGAAGCTTTCTTT. The encoded protein is CASSAMAGTEAFF.

As regards this clone: Other DNA sequences in this specimen translate into the identical CDR3. This rearrangement joins TRBV9 to TRBJ2-7, with TRBD2 matching over 7 bases. The trim removed 0 bases at V and 2 bases at J, leaving 5 bases unmatched. CDR3 length equals 15 residues. Germline-derived CDR1 and CDR2 are SGDLS and YYNGEE. The CDR3 sequence: CASSVGGGEAYEQYF. The CDR3 bases are TGTGCCAGCAGCGTAGGTGGGGGGGAGGCCTACGAGCAGTACTTC.

The rearrangement links TRBV6-1 to TRBJ2-7; TRBD1 matches 7 bases. Germline CDR1 MNHNS, CDR2 SASEGT. The CDR3 sequence is 15 residues long. J gave up 2 bases and V 2 bases, and 6 bases lay outside the gene matches. The chain's CDR3 is CASSEWFQGAYEQYF. CDR3 nucleotide sequence: TGTGCCAGCAGTGAATGGTTTCAGGGGGCCTACGAGCAGTACTTC.